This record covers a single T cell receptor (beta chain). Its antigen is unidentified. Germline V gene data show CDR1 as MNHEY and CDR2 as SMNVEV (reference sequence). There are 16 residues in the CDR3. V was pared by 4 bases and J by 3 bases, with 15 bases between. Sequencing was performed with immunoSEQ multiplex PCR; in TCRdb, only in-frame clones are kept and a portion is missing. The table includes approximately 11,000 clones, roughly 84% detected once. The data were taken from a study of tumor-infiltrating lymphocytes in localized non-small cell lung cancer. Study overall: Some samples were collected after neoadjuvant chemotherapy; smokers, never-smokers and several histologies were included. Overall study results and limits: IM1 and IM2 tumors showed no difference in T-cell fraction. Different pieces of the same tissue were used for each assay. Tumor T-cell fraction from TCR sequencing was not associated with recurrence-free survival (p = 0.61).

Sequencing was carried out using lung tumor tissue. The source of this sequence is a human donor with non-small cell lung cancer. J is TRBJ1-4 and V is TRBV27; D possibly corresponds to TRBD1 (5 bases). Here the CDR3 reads CASSSRRDGANEKLFF. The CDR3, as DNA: TGTGCCAGCAGTTCGCGGCGGGACGGAGCTAATGAAAAACTGTTTTTT.